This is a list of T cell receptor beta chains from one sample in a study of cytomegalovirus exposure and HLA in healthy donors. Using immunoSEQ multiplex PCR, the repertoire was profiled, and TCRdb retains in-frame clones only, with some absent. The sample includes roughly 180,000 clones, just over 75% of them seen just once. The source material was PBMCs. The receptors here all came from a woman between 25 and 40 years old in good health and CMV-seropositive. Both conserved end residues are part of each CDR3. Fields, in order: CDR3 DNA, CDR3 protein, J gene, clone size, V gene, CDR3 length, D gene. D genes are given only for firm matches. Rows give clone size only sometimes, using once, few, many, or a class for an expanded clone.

DNA: TGTGCCAGCTCACCCCCCCGAGGGACTAGCGGGGAGCTGGGAAAGACCCAGTACTTC
CDR3: CASSPPRGTSGELGKTQYF
J: TRBJ2-5
size: .
V: TRBV18
length: 19
D: TRBD2

DNA: TGCGCCAGCAGCCAAGATTGGGAGGGAAGGGACACTGAAGCTTTCTTT
CDR3: CASSQDWEGRDTEAFF
J: TRBJ1-1
size: few
V: TRBV4-3
length: 16
D: .

DNA: TGTGCCAGCAGCTTAGTACCCCCTAGCGGAGCCTACGAGCAGTACTTC
CDR3: CASSLVPPSGAYEQYF
J: TRBJ2-7
size: once
V: TRBV7-8
length: 16
D: TRBD2

DNA: TGTGCCTCTACCCTTGGGACAGGGGGTTTCTATGGCTACACCTTC
CDR3: CASTLGTGGFYGYTF
J: TRBJ1-2
size: few
V: TRBV30
length: 15
D: TRBD1

DNA: TGTGCCAGCAGCTTGAGTCCTAGCGGGAGTTCTTCCCACGAGCAGTACTTC
CDR3: CASSLSPSGSSSHEQYF
J: TRBJ2-7
size: .
V: TRBV7-2
length: 17
D: TRBD2

DNA: TGTGCCAGCAGCCAAGGCGGGGCGACCTACGAGCAGTACTTC
CDR3: CASSQGGATYEQYF
J: TRBJ2-7
size: .
V: TRBV4-2
length: 14
D: .

DNA: TGTGCCAGCAGCGTAGGGTCAAGCCGGGGGTTCGACACTGAAGCTTTCTTT
CDR3: CASSVGSSRGFDTEAFF
J: TRBJ1-1
size: .
V: TRBV9
length: 17
D: .

DNA: TGTGCCAGCGGGTCACAGGTTTGGGAGAACACTGAAGCTTTCTTT
CDR3: CASGSQVWENTEAFF
J: TRBJ1-1
size: once
V: TRBV7-8
length: 15
D: .

DNA: TGTGCCAGCAGCCCCCCGGGGGGGGAAGAGACCCAGTACTTC
CDR3: CASSPPGGEETQYF
J: TRBJ2-5
size: .
V: TRBV6-9
length: 14
D: TRBD2

DNA: TGTGCCACCAGCAGAGATTCGGGCAGGGTTGAGACCCAGTACTTC
CDR3: CATSRDSGRVETQYF
J: TRBJ2-5
size: .
V: TRBV15
length: 15
D: .

DNA: TGTGCCAGCAGCTTTCAGGAAAACACTGAAGCTTTCTTT
CDR3: CASSFQENTEAFF
J: TRBJ1-1
size: .
V: TRBV11-2
length: 13
D: .

DNA: TGTGCCATCAGTGAGTCGAGTAGAGCAAACACTGAAGCTTTCTTT
CDR3: CAISESSRANTEAFF
J: TRBJ1-1
size: .
V: TRBV10-3
length: 15
D: .

DNA: TGTGCCTGGAGTCGAGCACTCCCAGGGTCGGACATTCAGTACTTC
CDR3: CAWSRALPGSDIQYF
J: TRBJ2-4
size: .
V: TRBV30
length: 15
D: .

DNA: TGTGCCAGCAGCCGGACAGGGTGGGGTGAAAAACTGTTTTTT
CDR3: CASSRTGWGEKLFF
J: TRBJ1-4
size: .
V: TRBV5-4
length: 14
D: TRBD1

DNA: TGTGCCAGCAGCTTGGCAACTCGTGAATACGAGCAGTACTTC
CDR3: CASSLATREYEQYF
J: TRBJ2-7
size: few
V: TRBV5-4
length: 14
D: .

DNA: TGTGCCAGCAGTCGGGGGGCTAATGAAAAACTGTTTTTT
CDR3: CASSRGANEKLFF
J: TRBJ1-4
size: .
V: TRBV28
length: 13
D: .

DNA: TGTGCCAGCTCACCACAAGGCCCGGCGATAGGGGATCAGCCCCAGCATTTT
CDR3: CASSPQGPAIGDQPQHF
J: TRBJ1-5
size: .
V: TRBV18
length: 17
D: .

DNA: TGTGCCAGCACGATTCTAGCGGGAGCCTACAATGAGCAGTTCTTC
CDR3: CASTILAGAYNEQFF
J: TRBJ2-1
size: once
V: TRBV7-8
length: 15
D: TRBD2

DNA: TGTGCCAGCTCACCGTCCGGGACAGCCTACGAGCAGTACTTC
CDR3: CASSPSGTAYEQYF
J: TRBJ2-7
size: .
V: TRBV18
length: 14
D: TRBD1

DNA: TGCGCCAGCAGCCACGAGGGGACATCTAACTATGGCTACACCTTC
CDR3: CASSHEGTSNYGYTF
J: TRBJ1-2
size: .
V: TRBV4-1
length: 15
D: .

DNA: TGTGCCAGCAGCTTAGCCTTCACAGATACGCAGTATTTT
CDR3: CASSLAFTDTQYF
J: TRBJ2-3
size: .
V: TRBV11-2
length: 13
D: .

DNA: TGTGCCAGCAACGTAGGGGTTGGGTCCTATGGCTACACCTTC
CDR3: CASNVGVGSYGYTF
J: TRBJ1-2
size: .
V: TRBV28
length: 14
D: .

DNA: TGCGCCAGCAGCAGCGACCCCGGACTAGCGGGGGGTAATGAGCAGTTCTTC
CDR3: CASSSDPGLAGGNEQFF
J: TRBJ2-1
size: .
V: TRBV5-1
length: 17
D: TRBD2

DNA: TGCGCCAGCAGCTTGTACCCCCGTGGACAGGAGAACTACGAGCAGTACTTC
CDR3: CASSLYPRGQENYEQYF
J: TRBJ2-7
size: .
V: TRBV5-1
length: 17
D: TRBD1

DNA: TGTGCCAGCAGTCAGGACACTGAAGCTTTCTTT
CDR3: CASSQDTEAFF
J: TRBJ1-1
size: .
V: TRBV2
length: 11
D: .

DNA: TGTGCCAGCAGCTCTCCGAATCAGCCCCAGCATTTT
CDR3: CASSSPNQPQHF
J: TRBJ1-5
size: .
V: TRBV5-8
length: 12
D: .

DNA: TGTGCCAGCAGTAAGGGACAGGGGGCAGGGAGCACTGAAGCTTTCTTT
CDR3: CASSKGQGAGSTEAFF
J: TRBJ1-1
size: .
V: TRBV2
length: 16
D: TRBD1

DNA: TGTGCCAGCAGTGCTGGGGGCACGATCAATGAGCAGTTCTTC
CDR3: CASSAGGTINEQFF
J: TRBJ2-1
size: .
V: TRBV6-1
length: 14
D: .

DNA: TGTGCCAGCAGTTTTAGCGGGGGGCGGAATGAGCAGTTCTTC
CDR3: CASSFSGGRNEQFF
J: TRBJ2-1
size: .
V: TRBV28
length: 14
D: TRBD2

DNA: TGTGCCAGCAGTGAATTCCCCGACACCTATGGCTACACCTTC
CDR3: CASSEFPDTYGYTF
J: TRBJ1-2
size: .
V: TRBV25-1
length: 14
D: .

DNA: TGTGCCAGCAGTTTCCGCCAGCAGCCCCAGCATTTT
CDR3: CASSFRQQPQHF
J: TRBJ1-5
size: few
V: TRBV28
length: 12
D: .

DNA: TGTGCCAGCAGCCAGACAGGGGGGATTGAAGCTTTCTTT
CDR3: CASSQTGGIEAFF
J: TRBJ1-1
size: .
V: TRBV4-2
length: 13
D: TRBD1

DNA: TGCGCCAGCAGCCAAGTGGACTTAAATTATGGCTACACCTTC
CDR3: CASSQVDLNYGYTF
J: TRBJ1-2
size: .
V: TRBV4-3
length: 14
D: .